These 26 T cell receptor beta chains were all obtained from the same sample, sequenced in a study of shared clonotypes between healthy human individuals. Repertoires were generated with immunoSEQ multiplex PCR, while TCRdb's copy carries only in-frame clones and drops some. Seen here are about 480,000 clones, roughly 79% observed once, and the top ten hold about an eighth. What was sequenced was PBMCs. The receptor set was obtained from a woman aged 40-49 years in good health. Some clones in this sample may be carry-over from other donors' samples.

This chain connects TRBV28 to TRBJ1-1; possibly TRBD1 for D (6 bases). Germline V gene sequence: CDR1 MDHEN, CDR2 SYDVKM. CDR3 size: 15 residues. The V end was cut by 8 bases, the J end by 5 bases, with 21 bases between. The CDR3: CASLTWGLGVTEAFF. Written as DNA, the CDR3 is TGTGCCAGCCTCACCTGGGGGCTAGGGGTGACTGAAGCTTTCTTT. Drawing the rest from reference TRBV28 and TRBJ1-1, the complete variable domain is DVKVTQSSRYLVKRTGEKVFLECVQDMDHENMFWYRQDPGLGLRLIYFSYDVKMKEKGDIPEGYSVSREKKERFSLILESASTNQTSMYLCASLTWGLGVTEAFFGQGTRLTVV.

V and J are TRBV21-1 and TRBJ2-7; the table assigns TRBD2, which was not confirmed against the DNA. TRBV21-1 is a recognized pseudogene. The CDR3 spans 16 residues. CDR3 nucleotides: TGTGCCAGAGGCCTTGACTTAAGGAGGCGCTCCTACGAGCAGTACTTC. Its protein is CARGLDLRRRSYEQYF.

This clone was recorded once. The chain links TRBV5-6 to TRBJ2-7; 10 nucleotides line up with TRBD1. Germline CDR1 reads SGHDT; CDR2 reads YYEEEE. This CDR3 has 16 amino acids. V was clipped by 4 bases and J by 1 base; unmatched bases: 8. This chain's CDR3 is CASSVSGQGSSYEQYF. The DNA of the CDR3 is TGTGCCAGCAGCGTATCGGGACAGGGGTCATCCTACGAGCAGTACTTC.

The chain has TRBV5-6 and TRBJ1-2; D remains ambiguous. This CDR3 comprises 13 residues. Trimming cost V 3 bases and J 8 bases, with 14 bases left between them. Germline CDR1 reads SGHDT; CDR2 reads YYEEEE. The CDR3 DNA follows: TGTGCCAGCAGCTCTCGGGCCTCCGGGGGCTACACCTTC. This codes for CASSSRASGGYTF.

The chain combines TRBV6-1 with TRBJ1-1; D is uncertain. Deletions cut 7 bases from V and 1 base from J, with 7 bases between. The V gene's germline CDR1 is MNHNS and CDR2 SASEGT. The CDR3 is 12 residues long. The CDR3 DNA sequence: TGTGCCAGCACAGTGGAGAACACTGAAGCTTTCTTT. Translated, it gives CASTVENTEAFF.

V is TRBV27 and J is TRBJ2-5, with D possibly matching TRBD2 (5 bases). The CDR3 consists of 13 residues. V dropped 8 bases and J dropped 0 bases, with 10 bases sitting between them. From germline, CDR1 is MNHEY and CDR2 SMNVEV (reference sequence). CDR3 sequence reads: CASGGLNQETQYF. The CDR3 DNA is TGTGCCAGCGGCGGGCTGAACCAAGAGACCCAGTACTTC.

The chain has TRBV2 and TRBJ2-3, with D tentatively TRBD2 (6 bases). The CDR3 totals 14 residues. Looked up from germline, CDR1 is SNHLY and CDR2 is FYNNEI. V was cut by 9 bases and J by 1 base, with 14 bases left in between. CDR3 sequence: CASGLFQGTDTQYF. Here the CDR3 DNA reads TGTGCCAGTGGACTATTCCAAGGCACAGATACGCAGTATTTT.

V and J are TRBV6-4 and TRBJ1-4; no definite D call. In germline, CDR1 is MRHNA, CDR2 SNTAGT. Trimming pared 10 bases from V and 5 bases from J, leaving 17 bases between. The CDR3 totals 14 residues. CDR3 nucleotides: TGTGCCACCTCAGAAGGCAACTTAAATGAAAAACTGTTTTTT. Translating it yields CATSEGNLNEKLFF.

As to this clone: Mismatch with germline at one junction end may stem from a read error. This chain connects TRBV5-4 to TRBJ2-3; D gene uncertain. This CDR3 has 14 residues. Germline loops: CDR1 SGHNT, CDR2 YYREEE (reference sequence). CDR3 nucleotide sequence: TGTGCCAGCAGCTTGAGGCTAGGTACAGACACGCAGTATTTT. Translating it yields CASSLRLGTDTQYF.

Note on this clone: This may be a read error, as it is one base from a much larger clone. The final CDR3 position lacks the conserved phenylalanine or tryptophan, pointing to a likely read error. Additional DNA sequences in this sample encode the identical CDR3. The gene calls are TRBV30 and TRBJ1-1; D not certain. The CDR3 is 16 amino acids. V lost 0 bases and J lost 1, with 15 bases in between. Germline V gene data show CDR1 as GTSNPN and CDR2 as SVGIG (reference sequence). In DNA form, the CDR3 reads TGTGCCTGGAGTGTACCGTCCCCTTCGGGGAACACTGAAGCTTTCCTT. Its translation: CAWSVPSPSGNTEAFL.

Only a few counts were recorded for this clone. V usage is TRBV5-1 and J usage is TRBJ2-1; 10 bases are a match to TRBD2. Germline V lookup: CDR1 SGHRS, CDR2 YFSETQ. V shed 3 bases, J shed 6 bases, and the junction held 12 bases outside the gene matches. The CDR3 sequence is 17 residues long. CDR3 protein: CASSSSLSGRSLNEQFF. The DNA of the CDR3 is TGCGCCAGCAGCTCCTCCCTTAGCGGGAGGAGCCTCAATGAGCAGTTCTTC.

V and J are TRBV4-2 and TRBJ1-2, with 7 bases matching TRBD1. The germline CDR1 and CDR2 sequences are LGHNA and YNFKEQ. J lost 4 bases, V lost 3 bases, and 5 bases had no gene match. The CDR3 is made up of 14 amino acids. The CDR3 DNA reads TGTGCCAGCAGCCACGACAGGGACGTCTATGGCTACACCTTC. Residues: CASSHDRDVYGYTF.

Only one count was recorded for this clone. The rearrangement joins TRBV15 to TRBJ1-5; 8 bases map to TRBD1. The V and J ends lost 4 bases and 0 bases, in that order; junction bases with no gene match: 8. The CDR3 consists of 17 residues. Per germline, CDR1 LNHNV and CDR2 YYDKDF (reference sequence). Here the CDR3 DNA reads TGTGCCACCAGCAAAACAGGGGGGGGATATAGCAATCAGCCCCAGCATTTT. Translating gives CATSKTGGGYSNQPQHF.

This clone was found once. The chain couples TRBV28 to TRBJ1-5; 7 bases align to TRBD1. Unmatched junction bases numbered 5, after V lost 3 bases and J lost 6 bases. Germline V lookup: CDR1 MDHEN, CDR2 SYDVKM. The CDR3 consists of 14 residues. The CDR3 DNA is TGTGCCAGCAGTTTGACAGGGTTTGTTCAGCCCCAGCATTTT. Encoded protein: CASSLTGFVQPQHF.

This clone was observed a single time. The DNA of the CDR3 is TGTGCTAGTGGTTTGGTAGTCGGCGGAAACACTGAAGCTTTCTTT. Translation: CASGLVVGGNTEAFF. The chain employs TRBV12-5 and TRBJ1-1; no definite D call. CDR1 and CDR2 (germline): LGHNT, FRNRAP. This CDR3 is built from 15 residues. V shed 0 bases and J shed 2 bases, with 10 bases lying between them.

The V call is TRBV7-2, the J call TRBJ1-2; no reliable D call. CDR1 and CDR2 (germline): SGHTA, FQGNSA. This CDR3 is built from 13 residues. Deletions cut 5 bases from V and 4 bases from J, with 11 bases between. DNA for the CDR3: TGTGCCAGCAGCATTCGGACCTCCTATGGCTACACCTTC. Amino acid sequence: CASSIRTSYGYTF.

This clone was picked up one time. The CDR3 loop reads CASSQDRRTGGYQPQHF. CDR3 in DNA: TGCGCCAGCAGCCAAGACCGTAGGACAGGGGGGTATCAGCCCCAGCATTTT. The chain joins TRBV4-1 to TRBJ1-5; TRBD1 matches 10 bases. In germline, CDR1 is MGHRA, CDR2 YSYEKL. The CDR3 runs 17 residues. Trimming removed 0 bases from V and 5 bases from J; junction bases left unmatched: 7.

V gene TRBV6-5 combines with J gene TRBJ1-1; D ambiguous. CDR3 length: 12 residues. The V gene's germline CDR1 is MNHEY and CDR2 SVGAGI. The V end was cut by 7 bases, the J end by 6 bases, with 12 bases between. CDR3 DNA sequence: TGTGCCAGCAATTTAGGCGGGGCTGAAGCTTTCTTT. Translating it yields CASNLGGAEAFF.

This chain connects TRBV7-3 to TRBJ2-3; D is uncertain. The V gene lost 2 bases and the J gene lost 0 bases, with 12 bases spanning the gap. The CDR3 covers 16 residues. Germline CDR1 is SGHTA and CDR2 is FQGTGA. CDR3 nucleotide sequence: TGTGCCAGCAGCTTACAAACAGTAGCTAGCACAGATACGCAGTATTTT. Its protein product is CASSLQTVASTDTQYF.

The chain uses TRBV6-4 and TRBJ2-7, with D perhaps matching TRBD1 (5 bases). The germline V gene encodes CDR1 MRHNA and CDR2 SNTAGT. V lost 2 bases and J 5 bases, leaving 13 bases between the germline ends. There are 14 residues in the CDR3. CDR3 in DNA: TGTGCCAGCAGTGACCGGTGGGGCAGCGACGAGCAGTACTTC. Translating gives CASSDRWGSDEQYF.

This sequence joins TRBV28 and TRBJ2-1; 7 positions agree with TRBD2. Germline values: CDR1 MDHEN, CDR2 SYDVKM. V lost 2 bases, J lost 15 bases, and 4 bases stayed unmatched. The CDR3 length is 11 residues. The CDR3, as DNA: TGTGCCAGCAGTTTAGCTAGCGGTTGGTTCTTC. Translation: CASSLASGWFF.

This clone was seen a handful of times. The rearrangement joins TRBV30 to TRBJ1-4; 9 bases agree with TRBD1. V lost 5 bases and J lost 5; bases outside the gene matches: 0. Germline CDR1 reads GTSNPN; CDR2 reads SVGIG (reference sequence). This CDR3 contains 12 residues. This CDR3 is CAWGTGNEKLFF. In DNA, the CDR3 is TGTGCCTGGGGGACAGGGAATGAAAAACTGTTTTTT.

V and J are TRBV14 and TRBJ1-1; D remains ambiguous. The V end was cut by 0 bases, the J end by 5 bases, with 10 bases between. This CDR3 has 14 amino acids. The germline CDR1 and CDR2 sequences are SGHDN and FVKESK. In DNA form, the CDR3 reads TGTGCCAGCAGCCAAGAACGGTGGGGTACTGAAGCTTTCTTT. It specifies CASSQERWGTEAFF. Full variable domain (missing parts from reference TRBV14 and TRBJ1-1): EAGVTQFPSHSVIEKGQTVTLRCDPISGHDNLYWYRRVMGKEIKFLLHFVKESKQDESGMPNNRFLAERTGGTYSTLKVQPAELEDSGVYFCASSQERWGTEAFFGQGTRLTVV.

The gene calls are TRBV19 and TRBJ1-2, with D maybe TRBD1 (5 bases). The CDR3 length is 14 residues. Trimming stripped 3 bases from V and 6 bases from J, with 14 bases between. Germline V gene data show CDR1 as LNHDA and CDR2 as SQIVND (reference sequence). In nucleotides, the CDR3 is TGTGCCAGTAGTATCGTGCGTCAGGGCCATGGCTACACCTTC. It specifies CASSIVRQGHGYTF.

This clone was seen just once. V usage is TRBV6-6 and J usage is TRBJ1-5; the D gene is possibly TRBD1 (6 bases). The V and J ends lost 8 bases and 3 bases respectively, with 14 bases between them. The CDR3 runs to 14 residues. Germline V gene data show CDR1 as MNHNY and CDR2 as SVGAGI (reference sequence). As DNA, the CDR3 is TGTGCCAGCGTACCGGACAGTTCCAATCAGCCCCAGCATTTT. It yields the protein CASVPDSSNQPQHF.

A note on this clone: One end of the junction varies from germline; a read error may be responsible. V gene TRBV11-3 combines with J gene TRBJ2-7, with D possibly matching TRBD1 (5 bases). The CDR3 is 13 residues long. Germline V gene lookup returns CDR1 SGHNT and CDR2 YENEEA. Here the CDR3 DNA reads TGTGCCAGCAGCGTAGACAGAAACGGAGAGCAGTACTTC. It translates to CASSVDRNGEQYF.